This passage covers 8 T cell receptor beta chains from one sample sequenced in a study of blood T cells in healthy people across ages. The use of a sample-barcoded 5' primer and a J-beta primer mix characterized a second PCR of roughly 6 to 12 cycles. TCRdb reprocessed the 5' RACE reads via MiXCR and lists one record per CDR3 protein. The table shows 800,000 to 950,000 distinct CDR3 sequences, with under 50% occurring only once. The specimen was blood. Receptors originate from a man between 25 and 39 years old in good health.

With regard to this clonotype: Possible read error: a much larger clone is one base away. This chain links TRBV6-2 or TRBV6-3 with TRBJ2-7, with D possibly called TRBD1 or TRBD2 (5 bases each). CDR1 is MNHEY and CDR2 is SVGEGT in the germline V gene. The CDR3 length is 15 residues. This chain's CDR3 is CACSSSGTDSYEQYF. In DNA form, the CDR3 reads TGTGCCTGCAGTTCTTCCGGGACGGACTCCTACGAGCAGTACTTC.

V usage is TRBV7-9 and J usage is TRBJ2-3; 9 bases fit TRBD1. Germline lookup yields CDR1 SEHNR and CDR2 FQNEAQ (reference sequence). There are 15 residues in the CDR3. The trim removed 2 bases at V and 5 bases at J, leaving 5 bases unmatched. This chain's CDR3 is CASSLRTGAGDTQYF. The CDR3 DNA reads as TGTGCCAGCAGCTTAAGGACAGGGGCGGGAGATACGCAGTATTTT.

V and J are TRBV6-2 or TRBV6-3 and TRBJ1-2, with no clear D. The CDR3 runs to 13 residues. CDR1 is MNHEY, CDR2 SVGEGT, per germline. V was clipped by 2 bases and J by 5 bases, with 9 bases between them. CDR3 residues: CASSYPKGYGYTF. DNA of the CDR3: TGTGCCAGCAGTTACCCGAAGGGTTATGGCTACACCTTC.

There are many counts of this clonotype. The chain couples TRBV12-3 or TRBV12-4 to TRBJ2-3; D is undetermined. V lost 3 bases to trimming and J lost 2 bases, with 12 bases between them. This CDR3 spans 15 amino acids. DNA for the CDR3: TGTGCCAGCAGTTTCTCGTTCACCGTCACAGATACGCAGTATTTT. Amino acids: CASSFSFTVTDTQYF.

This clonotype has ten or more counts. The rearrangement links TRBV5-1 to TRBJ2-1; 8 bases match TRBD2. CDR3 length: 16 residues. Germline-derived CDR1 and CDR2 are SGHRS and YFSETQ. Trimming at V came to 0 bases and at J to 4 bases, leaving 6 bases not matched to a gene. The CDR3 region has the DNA TGCGCCAGCAGCTTGGAAGCGAGCGGGGGATACAATGAGCAGTTCTTC. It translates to CASSLEASGGYNEQFF.

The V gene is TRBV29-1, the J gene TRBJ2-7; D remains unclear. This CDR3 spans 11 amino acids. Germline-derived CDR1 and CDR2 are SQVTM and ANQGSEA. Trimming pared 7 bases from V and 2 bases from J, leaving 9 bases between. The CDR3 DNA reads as TGCAGCGGAGGTGAGACCTACGAGCAGTACTTC. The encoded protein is CSGGETYEQYF.

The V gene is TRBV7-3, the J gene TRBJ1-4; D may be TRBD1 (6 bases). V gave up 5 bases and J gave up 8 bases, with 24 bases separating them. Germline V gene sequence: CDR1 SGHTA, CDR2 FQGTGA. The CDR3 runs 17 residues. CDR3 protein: CASSTKGRDTGREKLFF. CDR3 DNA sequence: TGTGCCAGCAGCACCAAAGGGCGGGACACGGGACGGGAAAAACTGTTTTTT.

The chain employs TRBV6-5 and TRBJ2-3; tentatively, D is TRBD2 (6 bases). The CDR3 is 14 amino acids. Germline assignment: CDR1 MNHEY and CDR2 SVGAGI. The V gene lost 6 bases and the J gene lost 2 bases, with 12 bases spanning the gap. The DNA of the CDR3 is TGTGCCAGCAGCCCTGCGGGGCCCACAGATACGCAGTATTTT. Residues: CASSPAGPTDTQYF.